Below, 2 T cell receptor beta chains from the same sample are listed, as sequenced in a study of blood T cell repertoires in COVID-19. Repertoires were generated with immunoSEQ multiplex PCR, while TCRdb's copy carries only in-frame clones and drops some. The sample yields 450,000 or so clones, 89% seen once. The sequencing sample was made of peripheral blood. Receptor source: a man younger than 30 with COVID-19, enrolled during active disease.

The chain uses TRBV24-1 and TRBJ1-5, with D hard to call. The V gene lost 6 bases and the J gene lost 0 bases, with 5 bases spanning the gap. Germline V gene data show CDR1 as KGHDR and CDR2 as SFDVKD. CDR3 size: 13 residues. The CDR3 sequence is CATSQYSNQPQHF. For the CDR3, the DNA is TGTGCCACCAGTCAGTATAGCAATCAGCCCCAGCATTTT.

The rearrangement uses TRBV11-2 and TRBJ1-5, with D unclear. Trimming cost V 3 bases and J 5 bases, with 14 bases left between them. Germline V gene data show CDR1 as SGHAT and CDR2 as FQNNGV. The CDR3 sequence is 15 residues long. The CDR3 region is CASSLTAASHQPQHF. CDR3 nucleotide sequence: TGTGCCAGCAGCTTGACGGCAGCGAGCCATCAGCCCCAGCATTTT. Using reference TRBV11-2 and TRBJ1-5 for the parts outside the CDR3, the full variable domain is EAGVAQSPRYKIIEKRQSVAFWCNPISGHATLYWYQQILGQGPKLLIQFQNNGVVDDSQLPKDRFSAERLKGVDSTLKIQPAKLEDSAVYLCASSLTAASHQPQHFGDGTRLSIL.